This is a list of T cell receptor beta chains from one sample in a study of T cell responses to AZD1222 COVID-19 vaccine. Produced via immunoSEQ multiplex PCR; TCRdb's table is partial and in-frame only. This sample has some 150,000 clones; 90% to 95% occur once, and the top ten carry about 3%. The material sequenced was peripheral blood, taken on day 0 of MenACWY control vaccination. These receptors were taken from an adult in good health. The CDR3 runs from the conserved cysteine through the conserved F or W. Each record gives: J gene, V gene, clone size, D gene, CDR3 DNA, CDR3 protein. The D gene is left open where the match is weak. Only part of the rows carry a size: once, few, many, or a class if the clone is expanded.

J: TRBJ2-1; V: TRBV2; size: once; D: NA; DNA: TGTGCCAGCAGTGTGGCTAGCGTAAGCTACAATGAGCAGTTCTTC; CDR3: CASSVASVSYNEQFF
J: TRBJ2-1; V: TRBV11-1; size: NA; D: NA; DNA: TGTGCCTCCCAGGACCCCCCCATCAATGAGCAGTTCTTC; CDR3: CASQDPPINEQFF
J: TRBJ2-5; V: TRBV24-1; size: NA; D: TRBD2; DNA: TGTGCCACCAGTGATCGGACTAGCGGGAGATCGGAGACCCAGTACTTC; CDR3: CATSDRTSGRSETQYF
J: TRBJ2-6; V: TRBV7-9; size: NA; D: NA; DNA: TGTGCCAGCAGCTTAAATGGAGGGGCTGGGGCCAACGTCCTGACTTTC; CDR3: CASSLNGGAGANVLTF
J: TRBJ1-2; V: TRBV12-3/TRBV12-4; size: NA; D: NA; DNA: TGTGCCAGCAGTGAACTTTCGGGCTATGGCTACACCTTC; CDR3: CASSELSGYGYTF
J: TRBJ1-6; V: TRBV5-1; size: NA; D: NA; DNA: TGCGCCAGCAGCTTTGTGGGTAATTCACCCCTCCACTTT; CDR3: CASSFVGNSPLHF
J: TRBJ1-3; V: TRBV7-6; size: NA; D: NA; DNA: TGTGCCAGCAGCTTAGAGCATCCGGGGGCAACTGGAAACACCATATATTTT; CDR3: CASSLEHPGATGNTIYF
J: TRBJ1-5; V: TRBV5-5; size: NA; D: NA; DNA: TGTGCCAGCAGCTTGGTTCCCCTTAGCAATCAGCCCCAGCATTTT; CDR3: CASSLVPLSNQPQHF
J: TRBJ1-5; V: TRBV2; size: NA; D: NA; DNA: TGTGCCAGCAGGGAGGGATATAGCAATCAGCCCCAGCATTTT; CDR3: CASREGYSNQPQHF
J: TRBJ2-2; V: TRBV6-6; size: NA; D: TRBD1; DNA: TGTGCCAGCAGTCCACAGGGGTTGAGAAACACCGGGGAGCTGTTTTTT; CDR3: CASSPQGLRNTGELFF
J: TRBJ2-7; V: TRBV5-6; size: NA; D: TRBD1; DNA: TGTGCCAGCAGCCCGGGACAGGGCGACTACGAGCAGTACTTC; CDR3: CASSPGQGDYEQYF
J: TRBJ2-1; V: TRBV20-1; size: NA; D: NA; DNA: TGCAGTGCTAGAGGGGGGAAGCAGTTCTTC; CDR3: CSARGGKQFF
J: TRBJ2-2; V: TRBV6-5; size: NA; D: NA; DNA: TGTGCCAGCATTCTGAACAACGGTAACACCGGGGAGCTGTTTTTT; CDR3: CASILNNGNTGELFF
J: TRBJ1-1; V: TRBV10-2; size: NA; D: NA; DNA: TGCGCCAGCAGAGGGACTCGAACAGAAGCTTTCTTT; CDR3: CASRGTRTEAFF
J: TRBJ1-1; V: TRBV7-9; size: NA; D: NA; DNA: TGTGCCAGCAGCCCACAGGGGAACACTGAAGCTTTCTTT; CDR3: CASSPQGNTEAFF
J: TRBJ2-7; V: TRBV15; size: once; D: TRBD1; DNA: TGTGCCACCAGCCCACAGGGGGCAGGAGGGCACGAGCAGTACTTC; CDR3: CATSPQGAGGHEQYF
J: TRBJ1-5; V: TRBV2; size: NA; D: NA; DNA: TGTGCCAGCAGGACGGGGTTCCCCAATCAGCCCCAGCATTTT; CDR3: CASRTGFPNQPQHF
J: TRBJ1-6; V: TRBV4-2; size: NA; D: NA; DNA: TGTGCCAGCAGCCAACAGAACACCGGGAATTCACCCCTCCACTTT; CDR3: CASSQQNTGNSPLHF
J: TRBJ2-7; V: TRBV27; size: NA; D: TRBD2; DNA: TGTGCCAGCAGCGGGGAAGTAGCGGGAGAACACGAGCAGTACTTC; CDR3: CASSGEVAGEHEQYF
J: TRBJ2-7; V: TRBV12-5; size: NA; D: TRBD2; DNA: TGTGCTAGTGGATCGGTAGCGGGGCTCTCCTACGAGCAGTACTTC; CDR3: CASGSVAGLSYEQYF
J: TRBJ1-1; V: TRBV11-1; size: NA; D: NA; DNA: TGTGCCAGCAGCTTAGCGAGGACAGCTACATTTGAAGCTTTCTTT; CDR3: CASSLARTATFEAFF
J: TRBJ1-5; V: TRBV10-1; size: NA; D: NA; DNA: TGCGCCAGCAGTGAGACCGGTCAGCCCCAGCATTTT; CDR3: CASSETGQPQHF
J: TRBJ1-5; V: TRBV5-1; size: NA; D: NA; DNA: TGCGCCAGCAGCCCCCGGGGAGGGTACAATCAGCCCCAGCATTTT; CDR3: CASSPRGGYNQPQHF
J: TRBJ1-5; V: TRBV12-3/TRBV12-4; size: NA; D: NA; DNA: TGTGCCAGCAGACCAAATAGCAATCAGCCCCAGCATTTT; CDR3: CASRPNSNQPQHF
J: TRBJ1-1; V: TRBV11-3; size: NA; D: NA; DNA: TGTGCCAGCAGCCAGGCCCTGGACACTGAAGCTTTCTTT; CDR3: CASSQALDTEAFF
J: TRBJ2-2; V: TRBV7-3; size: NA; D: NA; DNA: TGTGCCAGCAGCTTATCTCCTACCGGGAAGAACACCGGGGAGCTGTTTTTT; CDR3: CASSLSPTGKNTGELFF
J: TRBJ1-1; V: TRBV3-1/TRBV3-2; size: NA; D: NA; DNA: TGTGCCAGCAGCCCGCGGGTTGGTACCGGGGCCACTGAAGCTTTCTTT; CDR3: CASSPRVGTGATEAFF
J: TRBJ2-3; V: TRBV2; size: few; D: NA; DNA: TGTGCCAGCAGAAGAGCGGATCGCACAGATACGCAGTATTTT; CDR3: CASRRADRTDTQYF
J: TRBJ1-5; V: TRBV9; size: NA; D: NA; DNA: TGTGCCAGCAGCGTAGCTCCCGGAGCGGGTCAGCCCCAGCATTTT; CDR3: CASSVAPGAGQPQHF
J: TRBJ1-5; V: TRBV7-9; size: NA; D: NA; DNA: TGTGCCAGCAGGGACACTAGCAATCAGCCCCAGCATTTT; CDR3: CASRDTSNQPQHF
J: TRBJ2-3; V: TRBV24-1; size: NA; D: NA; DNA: TGTGCCACCAGTGACACCCTATCCGATACGCAGTATTTT; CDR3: CATSDTLSDTQYF
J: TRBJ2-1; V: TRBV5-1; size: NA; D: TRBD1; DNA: TGCGCCAGCAGCTTCGGACAGGGTTTGAATGAGCAGTTCTTC; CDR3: CASSFGQGLNEQFF
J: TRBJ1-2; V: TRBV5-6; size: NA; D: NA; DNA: TGTGCCAGCAGCTTAAGGGACTATGGCTACACCTTC; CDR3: CASSLRDYGYTF
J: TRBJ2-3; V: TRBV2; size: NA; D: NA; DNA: TGTGCCAGCAGTCTCGATAGCACAGATACGCAGTATTTT; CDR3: CASSLDSTDTQYF
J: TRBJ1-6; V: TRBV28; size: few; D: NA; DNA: TGTGCCAGCAGGTTGACAGATCAGAATTCACCCCTCCACTTT; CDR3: CASRLTDQNSPLHF
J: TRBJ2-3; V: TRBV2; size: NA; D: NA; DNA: TGTGCCAGCAGTGAACAGAGCACAGATACGCAGTATTTT; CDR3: CASSEQSTDTQYF
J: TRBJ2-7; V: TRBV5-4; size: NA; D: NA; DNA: TGTGCCAGCAGCCTCGACAGAAGCGAGCAGTACTTC; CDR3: CASSLDRSEQYF
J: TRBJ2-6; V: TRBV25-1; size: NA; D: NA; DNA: TGTGCCAGCATGCAGCAGGGCATCCTCTCTGGGGCCAACGTCCTGACTTTC; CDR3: CASMQQGILSGANVLTF
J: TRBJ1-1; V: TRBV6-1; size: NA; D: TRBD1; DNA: TGTGCCAGCAGTGCCTCGGGACAGTCGATTGGGGGTACTGAAGCTTTCTTT; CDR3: CASSASGQSIGGTEAFF
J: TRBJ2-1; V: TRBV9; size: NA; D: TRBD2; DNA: TGTGCCAGCAGCGTAGGAAGCGGGAGTTTTGAGCAGTTCTTC; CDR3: CASSVGSGSFEQFF
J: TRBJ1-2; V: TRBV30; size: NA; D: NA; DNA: TGTGCCTGGACCCTTCTCGGCAGGGGAAATGGCTACACCTTC; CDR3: CAWTLLGRGNGYTF
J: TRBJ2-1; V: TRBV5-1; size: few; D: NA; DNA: TGCGCCAGCAGCGTTAGTGGGAGCTCCTACAATGAGCAGTTCTTC; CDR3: CASSVSGSSYNEQFF
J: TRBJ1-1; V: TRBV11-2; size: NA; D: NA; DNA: TGTGCCAGCAGCCCAATGACCACTGAAGCTTTCTTT; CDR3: CASSPMTTEAFF
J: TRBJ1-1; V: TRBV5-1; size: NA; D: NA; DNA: TGCGCCAGCAGCGAATGGACTGGGAACACTGAAGCTTTCTTT; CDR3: CASSEWTGNTEAFF
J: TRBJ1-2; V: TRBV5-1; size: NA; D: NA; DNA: TGCGCCAGCACCGGGAAGGGCCCCGAGGATGGCTACACCTTC; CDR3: CASTGKGPEDGYTF
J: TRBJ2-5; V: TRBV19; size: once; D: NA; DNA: TGTGCCAGTAGGAGGACGGGGCAAGAGACCCAGTACTTC; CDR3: CASRRTGQETQYF
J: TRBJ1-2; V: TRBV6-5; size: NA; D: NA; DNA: TGTGCCAGCAGTTCCGGGACACAATCTGGTGGCTACACCTTC; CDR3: CASSSGTQSGGYTF
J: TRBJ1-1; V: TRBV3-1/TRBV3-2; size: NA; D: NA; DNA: TGTGCCAGCAGCCCCGGGACATCGAACACTGAAGCTTTCTTT; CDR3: CASSPGTSNTEAFF
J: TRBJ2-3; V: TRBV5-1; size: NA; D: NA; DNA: TGCGCCAGCAGCCTCGGGACGGAACGGGATACGCAGTATTTT; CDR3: CASSLGTERDTQYF
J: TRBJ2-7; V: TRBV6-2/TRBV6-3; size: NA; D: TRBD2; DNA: TGTGCCAGCAGTTCCCGAGGAGCGGGAGGGCCACGGGAGCAGTACTTC; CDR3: CASSSRGAGGPREQYF
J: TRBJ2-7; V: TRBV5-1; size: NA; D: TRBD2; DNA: TGCGCCAGCAGCTTCGGGCTAGCGGGGGGGCGGTCCTACGAGCAGTACTTC; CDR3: CASSFGLAGGRSYEQYF
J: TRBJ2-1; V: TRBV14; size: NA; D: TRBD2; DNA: TGTGCCAGCAGCCAAGATCTGAGCGGGGGTCTCTACAATGAGCAGTTCTTC; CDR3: CASSQDLSGGLYNEQFF
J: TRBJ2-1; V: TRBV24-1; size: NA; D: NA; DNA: TGTGCCACCAGTGATTCCCCTAGCCTTGAGCAGTTCTTC; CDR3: CATSDSPSLEQFF
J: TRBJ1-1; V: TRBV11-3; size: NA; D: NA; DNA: TGTGCCAGCAGCTCGGAGAGGAACACTGAAGCTTTCTTT; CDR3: CASSSERNTEAFF